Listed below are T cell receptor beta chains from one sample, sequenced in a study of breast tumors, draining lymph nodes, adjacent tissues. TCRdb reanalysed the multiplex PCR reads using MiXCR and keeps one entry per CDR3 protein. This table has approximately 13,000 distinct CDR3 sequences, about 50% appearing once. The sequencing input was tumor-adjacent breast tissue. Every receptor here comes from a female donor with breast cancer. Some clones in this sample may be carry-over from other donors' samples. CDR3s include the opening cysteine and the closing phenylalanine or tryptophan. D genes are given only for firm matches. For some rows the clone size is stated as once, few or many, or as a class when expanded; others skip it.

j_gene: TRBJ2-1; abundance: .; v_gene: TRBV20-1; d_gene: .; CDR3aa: CSAIIGSGVGNEQFF; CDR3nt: TGCAGTGCAATTATCGGGAGTGGCGTGGGCAATGAGCAGTTCTTC
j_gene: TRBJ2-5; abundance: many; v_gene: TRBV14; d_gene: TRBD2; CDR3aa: CASSHLGLAGDGGTQYF; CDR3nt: TGTGCCAGCAGCCACCTCGGACTAGCGGGAGACGGGGGGACCCAGTACTTC
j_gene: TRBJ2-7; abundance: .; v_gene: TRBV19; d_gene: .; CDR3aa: CASRVRLGSYEQYF; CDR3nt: TGTGCCAGTAGGGTCCGACTCGGCTCCTACGAGCAGTACTTC
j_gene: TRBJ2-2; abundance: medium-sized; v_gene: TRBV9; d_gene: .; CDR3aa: CASSLTVAGELFF; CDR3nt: TGTGCCAGCAGCCTGACAGTCGCCGGGGAGCTGTTTTTT
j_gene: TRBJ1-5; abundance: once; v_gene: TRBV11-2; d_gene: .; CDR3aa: CASGLGGHQPQHF; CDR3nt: TGTGCCAGCGGCTTAGGTGGTCACCAGCCCCAGCATTTT
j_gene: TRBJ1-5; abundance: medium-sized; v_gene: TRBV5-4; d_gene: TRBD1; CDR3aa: CASSLGGQGSNQPQHF; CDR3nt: TGTGCCAGCAGCTTGGGGGGACAGGGAAGCAATCAGCCCCAGCATTTT
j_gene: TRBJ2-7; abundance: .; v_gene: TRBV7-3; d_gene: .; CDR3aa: CATARALGPYEQYF; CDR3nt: TGTGCCACCGCTCGGGCTCTCGGCCCCTACGAGCAGTACTTC
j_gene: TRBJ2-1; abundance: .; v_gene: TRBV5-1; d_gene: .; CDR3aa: CASSLGGNEQFF; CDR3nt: TGCGCCAGCAGCTTAGGGGGAAATGAGCAGTTCTTC
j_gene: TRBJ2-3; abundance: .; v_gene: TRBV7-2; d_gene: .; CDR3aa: CVSSLESTQYF; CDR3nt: TGCGTCAGCAGCTTAGAAAGTACGCAGTATTTT
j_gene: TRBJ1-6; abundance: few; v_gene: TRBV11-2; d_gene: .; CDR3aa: CASSLDYRTATGSPLHF; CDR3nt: TGTGCCAGCAGCTTAGATTACCGGACAGCCACCGGGTCACCCCTCCACTTT
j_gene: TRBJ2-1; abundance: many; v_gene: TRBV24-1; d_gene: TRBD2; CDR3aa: CATQREGGGNEQFF; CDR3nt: TGTGCCACCCAGCGGGAGGGTGGTGGCAATGAGCAGTTCTTC
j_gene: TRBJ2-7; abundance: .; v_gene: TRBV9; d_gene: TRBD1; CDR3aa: CASSVIGTGGEQYF; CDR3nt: TGTGCCAGCAGCGTTATCGGGACAGGGGGCGAGCAGTACTTC
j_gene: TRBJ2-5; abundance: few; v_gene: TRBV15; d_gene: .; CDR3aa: CATSRDPGSQETQYF; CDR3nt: TGTGCCACCAGCAGAGATCCAGGGAGCCAAGAGACCCAGTACTTC
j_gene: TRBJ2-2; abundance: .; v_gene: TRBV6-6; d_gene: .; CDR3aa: CASSYGVGELFF; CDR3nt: TGTGCCAGCAGTTATGGGGTCGGGGAGCTGTTTTTT
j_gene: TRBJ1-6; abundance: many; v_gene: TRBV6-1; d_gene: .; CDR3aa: CASSEYGGGANSPLHF; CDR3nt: TGTGCCAGCAGTGAATACGGCGGGGGGGCCAATTCACCCCTCCACTTT
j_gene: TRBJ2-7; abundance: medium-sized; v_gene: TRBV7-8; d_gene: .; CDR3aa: CASSLALGLVSYEQYF; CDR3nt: TGTGCCAGCAGCTTAGCCCTCGGACTCGTCTCCTACGAGCAGTACTTC
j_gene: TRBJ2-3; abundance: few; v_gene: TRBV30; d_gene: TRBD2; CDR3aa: CAWSTGGGLPQYF; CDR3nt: TGTGCCTGGAGTACTGGCGGGGGTCTCCCGCAGTATTTT
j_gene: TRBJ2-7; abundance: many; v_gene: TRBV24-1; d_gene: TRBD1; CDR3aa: CATSDTGTGGIYEQYF; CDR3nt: TGTGCCACCAGTGATACCGGGACAGGGGGTATTTACGAGCAGTACTTC
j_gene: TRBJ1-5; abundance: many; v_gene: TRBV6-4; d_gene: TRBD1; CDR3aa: CASSDAGGTGGLRPQHF; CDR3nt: TGTGCCAGCAGTGACGCGGGAGGGACAGGTGGTTTGAGGCCCCAGCATTTT
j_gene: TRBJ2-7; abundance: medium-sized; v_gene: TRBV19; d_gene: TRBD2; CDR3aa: CASRSRLAGAYEQYF; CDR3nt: TGTGCCAGTAGGTCACGACTAGCGGGTGCATACGAGCAGTACTTC
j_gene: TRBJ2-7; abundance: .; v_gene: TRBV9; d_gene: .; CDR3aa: CASSVPDGVLEQYF; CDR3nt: TGTGCCAGCAGCGTACCTGACGGGGTGTTAGAGCAGTACTTC
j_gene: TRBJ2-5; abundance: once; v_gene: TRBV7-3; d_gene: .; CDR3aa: CASSFGGKTQETQYF; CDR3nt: TGTGCCAGCAGCTTCGGCGGGAAAACCCAAGAGACCCAGTACTTC
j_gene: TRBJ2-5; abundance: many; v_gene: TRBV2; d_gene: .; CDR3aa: CASREGVGETQYF; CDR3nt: TGTGCCAGCAGGGAAGGAGTAGGGGAGACCCAGTACTTC
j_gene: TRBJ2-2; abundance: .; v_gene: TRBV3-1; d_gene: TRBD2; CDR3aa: CASSPQRGFTGELFF; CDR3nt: TGTGCCAGCAGTCCCCAGCGGGGTTTCACCGGGGAGCTGTTTTTT
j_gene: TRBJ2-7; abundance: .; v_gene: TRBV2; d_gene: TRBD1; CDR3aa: CASSPGQDSYEQYF; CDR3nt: TGTGCCAGCAGTCCGGGACAGGATTCCTACGAGCAGTACTTC
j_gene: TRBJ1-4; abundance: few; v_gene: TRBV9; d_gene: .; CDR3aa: CASSVTQGGKLFF; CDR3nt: TGTGCCAGCAGCGTAACCCAGGGTGGTAAACTGTTTTTT
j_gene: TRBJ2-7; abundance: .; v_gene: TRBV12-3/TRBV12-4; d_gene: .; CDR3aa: CASSSPRGTASYEQYF; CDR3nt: TGTGCCAGCAGTTCTCCGCGGGGAACGGCATCCTACGAGCAGTACTTC
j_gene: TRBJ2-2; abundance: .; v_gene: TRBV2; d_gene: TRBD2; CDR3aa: CASGGGGRAGELFF; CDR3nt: TGTGCCTCGGGGGGGGGGGGGCGGGCCGGGGAGCTGTTTTTT
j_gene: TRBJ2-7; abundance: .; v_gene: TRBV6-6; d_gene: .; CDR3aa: CASAHQGNEQYF; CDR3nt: TGTGCCAGCGCCCACCAGGGGAACGAGCAGTACTTC
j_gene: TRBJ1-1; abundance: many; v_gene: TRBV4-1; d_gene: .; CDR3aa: CASSQGNDMNTEAFF; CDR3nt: TGCGCCAGCAGCCAAGGGAATGACATGAACACTGAAGCTTTCTTT
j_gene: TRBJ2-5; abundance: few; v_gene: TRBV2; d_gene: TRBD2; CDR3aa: CASSVTIAGDNQETQYF; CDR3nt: TGTGCCAGCAGTGTAACCATAGCGGGGGACAACCAAGAGACCCAGTACTTC
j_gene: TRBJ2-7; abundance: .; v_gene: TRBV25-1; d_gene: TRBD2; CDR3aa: CASSFPSGSYEQYF; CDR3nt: TGTGCCAGCAGTTTCCCTAGCGGGAGTTACGAGCAGTACTTC
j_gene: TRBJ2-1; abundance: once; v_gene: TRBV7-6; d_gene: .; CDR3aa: CASSLEWAGMNERLF; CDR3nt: TGTGCCAGCAGCTTAGAATGGGCCGGGATGAATGAGCGGCTCTTC
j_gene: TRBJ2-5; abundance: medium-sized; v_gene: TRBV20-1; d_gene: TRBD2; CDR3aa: CSARTAGVGETQYF; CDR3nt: TGCAGTGCTCGCACAGCGGGAGTGGGAGAGACCCAGTACTTC
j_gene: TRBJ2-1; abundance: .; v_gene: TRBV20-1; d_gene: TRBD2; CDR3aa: CSASIRAGGGDKWDEQFF; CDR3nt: TGCAGTGCTAGCATCCGGGCGGGAGGCGGGGACAAATGGGATGAGCAGTTCTTC
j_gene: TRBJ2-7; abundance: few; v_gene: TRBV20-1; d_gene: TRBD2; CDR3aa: CSARGIGVTSGSYEQYF; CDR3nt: TGCAGTGCTAGAGGTATCGGGGTTACTAGCGGGTCCTACGAGCAGTACTTC
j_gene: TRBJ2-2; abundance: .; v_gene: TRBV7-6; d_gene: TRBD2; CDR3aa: CASSSMPSGGLPNTGELFF; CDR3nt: TGTGCCAGCAGCTCAATGCCTAGCGGGGGCCTACCGAACACCGGGGAGCTGTTTTTT